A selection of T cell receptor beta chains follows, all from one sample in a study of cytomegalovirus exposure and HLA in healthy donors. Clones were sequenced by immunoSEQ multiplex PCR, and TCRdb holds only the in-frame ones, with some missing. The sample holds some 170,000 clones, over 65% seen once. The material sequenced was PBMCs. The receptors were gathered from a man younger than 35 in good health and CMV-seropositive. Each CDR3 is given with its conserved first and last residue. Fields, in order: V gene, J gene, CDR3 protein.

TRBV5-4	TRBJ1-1	CASSSKGVGVVGEAFF
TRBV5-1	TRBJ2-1	CASSFLGGAEQFF
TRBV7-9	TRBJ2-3	CASSPYSGRVTDTQYF
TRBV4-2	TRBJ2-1	CASSQAGSYNEQFF
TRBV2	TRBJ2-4	CASSEEGILVAAKNIQYF
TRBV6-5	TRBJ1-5	CASRPGTAFVQPQHF
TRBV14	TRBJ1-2	CASSPHTDSYGYTF
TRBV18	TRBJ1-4	CASSPSGGAEKLFF
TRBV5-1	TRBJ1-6	CASSLGQSGLHF
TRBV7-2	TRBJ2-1	CASMQRGGNEQFF
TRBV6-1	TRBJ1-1	CATNSGTEAFF
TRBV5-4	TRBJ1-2	CASSLDLQGASSYGYTF
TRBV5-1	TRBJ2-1	CASSSVVNNEQFF
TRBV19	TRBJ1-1	CASSILGWGGARTEAFF
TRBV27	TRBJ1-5	CASSLQGPTGAQPQHF
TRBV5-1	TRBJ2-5	CASSLKGETQYF
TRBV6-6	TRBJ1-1	CASRRPGQGNSWAFF
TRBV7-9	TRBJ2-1	CASSLSSGINEQFF
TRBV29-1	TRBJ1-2	CSVTGGVNYGYTF
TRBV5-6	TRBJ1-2	CASSLVSNYGYTF
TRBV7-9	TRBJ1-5	CASSLGGWGQDNQPQHF
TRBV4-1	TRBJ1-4	CASSQEAIGRGHEKLFF
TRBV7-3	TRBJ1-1	CASSPVGGGRNTEAFF
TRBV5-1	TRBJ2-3	CASSLRLAENTDTQYF
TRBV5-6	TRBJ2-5	CASSPGQGWLETQYF
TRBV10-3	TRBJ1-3	CAISVQGIVGNTIYF
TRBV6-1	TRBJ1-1	CASSDTGTGSTEAFF
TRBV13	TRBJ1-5	CASSLLIRGLSRQPQHF
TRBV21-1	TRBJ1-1	CASGLEWLALVGTEAFF
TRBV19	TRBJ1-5	CASTGTGDNQPQHF
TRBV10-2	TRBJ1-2	CASYPRDRGIYGYTF
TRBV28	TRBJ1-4	CASQGGTGRTTNEKLFF
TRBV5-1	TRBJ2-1	CASSLSTGSSYNEQFF
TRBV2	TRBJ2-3	CASSAEGAGGKDTQYF
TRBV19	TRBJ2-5	CASSDLAGQETQYF
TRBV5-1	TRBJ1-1	CASSQGQSGTEAFF
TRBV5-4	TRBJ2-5	CASSPQQGGGETQYF
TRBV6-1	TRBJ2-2	CASSGPRGDTGELFF
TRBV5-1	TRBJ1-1	CASSLMAGGTGTEAFF
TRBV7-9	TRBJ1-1	CASIADRARNTEAFF
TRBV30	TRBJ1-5	CAAQGQGLSQPQHF
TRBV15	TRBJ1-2	CATSRDGGQGPNGYTF
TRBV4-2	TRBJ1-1	CASSQDSRVGTEAFF
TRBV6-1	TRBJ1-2	CASSEYPVSDVSYGYTF
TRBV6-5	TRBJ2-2	CASTRRGITGELFF
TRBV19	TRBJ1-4	CASSITSTNEKLFF
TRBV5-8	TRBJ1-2	CASSFGQPFYGYTF
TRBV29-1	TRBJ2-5	CTARGIQETQYF
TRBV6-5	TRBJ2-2	CASSLDSPGELFF
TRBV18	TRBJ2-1	CASSPGGDSYNEQFF
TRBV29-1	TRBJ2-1	CSVFLSTEQFF
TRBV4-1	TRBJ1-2	CASSADREYGYTF
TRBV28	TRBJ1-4	CASGLNRWGATNEKLFF
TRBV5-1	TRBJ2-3	CASSLAGRTSSDTQYF
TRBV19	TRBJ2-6	CASTFGVSGANVLTF
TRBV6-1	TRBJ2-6	CASSELPGSGANVLTF
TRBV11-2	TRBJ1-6	CASSFGRSNSPLHF
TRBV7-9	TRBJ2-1	CASSLVRGPNEQFF
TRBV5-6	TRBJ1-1	CASSAYGTGGFKAFF
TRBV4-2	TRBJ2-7	CASSRRDRGFPTF